This T cell receptor beta chain comes out of a study of blood T cell repertoires in COVID-19. Whole-study context: From T cells, B-cell-depleted T cells, or PBMCs came the material, which was cDNA or gDNA.

Using immunoSEQ multiplex PCR, the repertoire was profiled, and TCRdb retains in-frame clones only, with some absent. The sample consists of around 280,000 clones, just under 85% of them appearing once. The CDR3 contains 15 residues. The germline V gene has CDR1 LGHDT and CDR2 YNNKEL (reference sequence). Trimming removed 1 base at V and 2 bases at J, with 11 bases between. The receptor was isolated from a woman aged 45-65 years with active or convalescent COVID-19. The material sequenced was peripheral blood. This chain uses TRBV3-1 (or the pseudogene TRBV3-2) with TRBJ1-2, with D unresolved. The CDR3 DNA follows: TGTGCCAGCAGCCAAGCTCACGACGGGAACTATGGCTACACCTTC. It encodes CASSQAHDGNYGYTF.